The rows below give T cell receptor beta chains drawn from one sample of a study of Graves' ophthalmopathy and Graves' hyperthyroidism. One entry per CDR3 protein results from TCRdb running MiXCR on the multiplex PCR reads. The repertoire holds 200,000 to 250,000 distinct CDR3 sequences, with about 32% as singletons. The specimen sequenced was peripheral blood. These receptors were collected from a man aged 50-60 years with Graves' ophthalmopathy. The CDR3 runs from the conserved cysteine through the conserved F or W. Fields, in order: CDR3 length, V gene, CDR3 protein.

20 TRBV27 CASSSPPGQGSRGLNYGYTF
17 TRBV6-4 CASRRQGPTGVNTEAFF
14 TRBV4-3 CASSQVGGSSEAFF
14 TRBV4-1 CASSQGDLRYGYTF
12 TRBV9 CASSVGGDGYTF
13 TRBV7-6 CASSLLIDYEQYF
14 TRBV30 CAWSRDTLNTEAFF
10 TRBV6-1 CASSTQGSFF
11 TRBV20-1 CSAGGQGLAFF
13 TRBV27 CASSEADHGGYTF
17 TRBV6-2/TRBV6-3 CASNRPPGLATRGEQYF
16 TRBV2 CASSAATGFIAYEQYF
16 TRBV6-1 CASRPPRQQNTGELFF
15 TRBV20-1 CSASGGVWINTEAFF
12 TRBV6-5 CASSSGNHGYTF
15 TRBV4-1 CASSQEGQGGQPQHF
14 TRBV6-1 CASSAPRGFQPQHF
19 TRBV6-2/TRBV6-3 CASTVQGAAARRGGETQYF
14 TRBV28 CASRSRTGFYEQYF
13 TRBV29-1 CSVTIGGGTEAFF
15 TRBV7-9 CASSLGGDSGNTIYF
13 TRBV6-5 CASSSRMNQPQHF
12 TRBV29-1 CSVGTSGYEQYF
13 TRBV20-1 CSANPGSNYEQYF
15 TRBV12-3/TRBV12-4 CASSPGEGTGNTIYF
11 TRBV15 CATSRDLQQAF
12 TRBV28 CASSRISYGYTF
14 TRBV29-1 CSVVGPGGNTEAFF
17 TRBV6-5 CASSYLFSTGTIYEQYF
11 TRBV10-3 CAVGGNDGYTF
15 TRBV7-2 CASSLSGRMNTEAFF
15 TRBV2 CASSEGFLGGGTQYF
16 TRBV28 CASSSEADRNSYEQYF
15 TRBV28 CASSRGQGTIYEQYF
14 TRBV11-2 CASSFLIANTEAFF
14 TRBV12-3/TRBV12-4 CASSLLAGDGTQYF
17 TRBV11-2 CASSMGQGARRNTEAFF
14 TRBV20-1 CSAPRTGSNTEAFF
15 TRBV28 CASTSSRRTNTEAFF
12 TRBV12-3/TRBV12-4 CASSSWTSKAFF
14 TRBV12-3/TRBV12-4 CASTGQLAKNIQYF
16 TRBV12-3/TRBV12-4 CASSLGAYSGYQPQHF
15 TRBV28 CASSIRSGHHYEQYF
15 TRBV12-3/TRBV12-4 CASSPGALGWYGYTF
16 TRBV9 CASSPRTGTGDYEQYF
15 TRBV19 CASSLLQGANTEAFF
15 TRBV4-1 CASSQDVGPNYEQYF
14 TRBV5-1 CASSLGAGDQPQHF
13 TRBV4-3 CASSQITTGELFF
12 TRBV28 CARGDWGVEQYF
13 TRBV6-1 CASTLAGAGELFF
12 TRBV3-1 CASSQDSRGYTF
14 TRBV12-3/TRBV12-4 CASSLGTSNQPQHF
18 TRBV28 CASSLLLTGVDMNTEAFF
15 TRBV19 CASSRAGVGQETQYF
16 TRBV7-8 CASSFKGGQGPYEQYF
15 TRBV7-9 CASSLVDRANTEAFF